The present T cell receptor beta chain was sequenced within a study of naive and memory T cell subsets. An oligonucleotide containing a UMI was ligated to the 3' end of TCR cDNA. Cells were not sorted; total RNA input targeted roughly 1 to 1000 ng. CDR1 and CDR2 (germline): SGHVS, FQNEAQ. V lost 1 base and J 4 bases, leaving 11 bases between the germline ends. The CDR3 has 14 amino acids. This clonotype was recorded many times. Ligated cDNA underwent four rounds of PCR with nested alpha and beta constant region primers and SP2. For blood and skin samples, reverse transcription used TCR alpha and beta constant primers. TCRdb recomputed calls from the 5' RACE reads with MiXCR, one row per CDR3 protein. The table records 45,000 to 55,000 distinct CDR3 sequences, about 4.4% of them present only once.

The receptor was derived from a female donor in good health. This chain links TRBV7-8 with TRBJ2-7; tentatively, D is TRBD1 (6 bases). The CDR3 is CASSLVGGRYEQYF. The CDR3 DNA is TGTGCCAGCAGCTTAGTTGGGGGCCGGTACGAGCAGTACTTC.